This T cell receptor beta chain was sequenced for a study of cytomegalovirus exposure and HLA in healthy donors. About the study: The approximately 130 validation repertoires and the approximately 630 first-cohort repertoires shared a platform, a later analysis reported.

Points on this clone: Its antigen remains unknown.

Assay: immunoSEQ multiplex PCR; the TCRdb copy retains only in-frame clones and omits some. Of about 76,000 clones listed, 90% to 95% are singletons. CDR1 GTSNPN and CDR2 SVGIG come from the germline V gene (reference sequence). The V and J ends lost 0 bases and 7 bases respectively, with 12 bases between them. This CDR3 comprises 13 residues. Whole-study findings and limits: For cytomegalovirus status, the classifier reportedly gave diagnoses with high specificity and sensitivity.

Sequenced sample: PBMCs. The chain joins TRBV30 to TRBJ1-2; possibly TRBD1 for D (5 bases). This clonotype was obtained from a woman aged 18-29 years in good health and CMV-seropositive. This CDR3 is CAWSVLRVAGYTF. In nucleotides, the CDR3 is TGTGCCTGGAGTGTACTCAGGGTGGCTGGCTACACCTTC.